This T cell receptor beta chain stems from a study of blood T cells in healthy people across ages. Findings and limits, study-wide: In long-lived donors, naive CD4+ cell counts and diversity exceeded those of aged donors. Estimates drawn from one million T cells were deemed to understate diversity.

About this clonotype: Its cognate antigen is unknown.

A J-beta primer mix and a sample-barcoded 5' primer were used in a second PCR of roughly 7 to 12 cycles. Each sample yielded at least 3 million CDR3-containing paired-end reads. TCRdb itself ran the 5' RACE reads through MiXCR, one entry per CDR3 protein. The sample lists 1.5 million to 2 million distinct CDR3 sequences, 28% occurring once. Trimming removed 1 base at V and 1 base at J, with 14 bases between. CDR1 and CDR2 from the germline V gene are DFQATT and SNEGSKA (reference sequence). This CDR3 spans 16 amino acids. Each donor gave 9 to 10 milliliters of peripheral blood. The chain uses TRBV20-1 and TRBJ2-1, with a weak D call TRBD1 (6 bases). The sample comprised blood. The TCR was taken from a woman in her twenties or thirties in good health. The CDR3 nucleotides are TGCAGTGCTAGAGCCCCACAGGGTATTTCCTACAATGAGCAGTTCTTC. Protein product: CSARAPQGISYNEQFF.